Below are 14 T cell receptor beta chains sequenced from a single sample in a study of CD8+CD57+ T cells in acquired aplastic anemia. TCR beta VDJ and CDR3 profiling used genomic DNA as template. Each CDR3 protein is one row after TCRdb ran MiXCR on the reads. The data show some 200,000 distinct CDR3 sequences, around half seen once. The sequenced patients had an expansion of CD8+CD57+ cells seen by flow cytometry. Sequenced: sorted CD4+, CD8+, or CD8+CD57+ T cells (not recorded which) from PBMCs. These receptors were taken from a human donor with aplastic anemia.

The J gene is TRBJ2-1, the V gene TRBV24-1, with 7 nucleotides matching TRBD2. CDR3 length equals 15 residues. With 3 bases clipped from V and 9 bases from J, the junction kept 10 bases outside the gene matches. Per the germline V gene, CDR1 is KGHDR and CDR2 is SFDVKD. CDR3 sequence reads: CATSDGRGFATEQFF. The CDR3 DNA sequence: TGTGCCACCAGTGATGGGAGGGGATTTGCGACTGAGCAGTTCTTC.

This clonotype appeared many times. The chain links TRBV19 to TRBJ2-1; TRBD2 matches 13 bases. This CDR3 region has 16 residues. The germline V gene encodes CDR1 LNHDA and CDR2 SQIVND (reference sequence). V lost 4 bases, J lost 5 bases, and 5 bases stayed unmatched. Here the CDR3 DNA reads TGTGCCAGTAGTAAACCGGGACTAGCGGGAAACAATGAGCAGTTCTTC. It encodes CASSKPGLAGNNEQFF.

This chain uses TRBV2 with TRBJ1-5; 7 nucleotides align to TRBD1. The CDR3 is 12 amino acids. Germline V CDR1 and CDR2: SNHLY, FYNNEI. V shed 8 bases, J shed 2 bases, and the junction held 0 bases outside the gene matches. The CDR3 coding sequence is TGTGCCAGCGACAGGGGCAATCAGCCCCAGCATTTT. Translated, it gives CASDRGNQPQHF.

The chain employs TRBV5-6 and TRBJ1-6; D is possibly TRBD1 (5 bases). Trimming stripped 0 bases from V and 6 bases from J, with 13 bases between. This CDR3 has 16 amino acids. In germline, CDR1 is SGHDT, CDR2 YYEEEE. The CDR3 sequence: CASSLAVQGGNSPLHF. The CDR3 DNA reads as TGTGCCAGCAGCTTGGCGGTCCAGGGCGGTAATTCACCCCTCCACTTT.

This clonotype appeared a single time. Since a much larger clone is just one base distant, this may be a read error. The chain has TRBV12-3 or TRBV12-4 and TRBJ1-5, with unresolved D. Trimming cost V 2 bases and J 5 bases, with 10 bases left between them. The CDR3 length is 14 residues. CDR3 sequence reads: CASSLYAGDQPQHF. The CDR3 DNA sequence: TGTGCCAGCAGTTTATATGCAGGCGATCAGCCCCAGCATTTT.

The V and J genes are TRBV29-1 and TRBJ2-3; 7 bases agree with TRBD1. This CDR3 is built from 14 residues. Germline V gene data show CDR1 as SQVTM and CDR2 as ANQGSEA. V was clipped by 3 bases and J by 5 bases; unmatched bases: 8. CDR3 in amino acids: CSVDDKGARDTQYF. DNA for the CDR3: TGCAGCGTTGACGACAAGGGGGCAAGAGATACGCAGTATTTT.

The J gene is TRBJ2-5, the V gene TRBV15; 7 nucleotides match TRBD1. Per germline, CDR1 LNHNV and CDR2 YYDKDF (reference sequence). After removal of 3 bases from V and 2 bases from J, the junction contained 9 bases not matched to a gene. This CDR3 contains 16 residues. The CDR3 coding sequence is TGTGCCACCAGCAGCCTGAACAGGGGACGACAAGAGACCCAGTACTTC. Amino acid sequence: CATSSLNRGRQETQYF.

This chain links TRBV15 with TRBJ2-5; D remains ambiguous. Germline CDR1 reads LNHNV; CDR2 reads YYDKDF (reference sequence). The CDR3 is made up of 14 amino acids. Trimming removed 2 bases from V and 1 base from J, with 8 bases in between. The CDR3 DNA sequence: TGTGCCACCAGCAGATTAGAAATCCAAGAGACCCAGTACTTC. Protein sequence: CATSRLEIQETQYF.

This chain links TRBV10-3 with TRBJ1-5; 10 positions match TRBD1. The CDR3 length is 15 residues. Looked up from germline, CDR1 is ENHRY and CDR2 is SYGVKD. V gave up 0 bases and J gave up 7 bases; unmatched junction bases: 3. The CDR3 reads CAISESTGGLQPQHF. The CDR3 DNA sequence: TGTGCCATCAGTGAGTCGACAGGGGGCTTGCAGCCCCAGCATTTT.

As DNA, the CDR3 is TGTGCCAGCACTAGCACCGGGACGCAAATAGAGACCCAGTACTTC. This translates into CASTSTGTQIETQYF. This sequence joins TRBV2 and TRBJ2-5; either TRBD1 or TRBD2 may fit D (5 bases each). Germline V CDR1 and CDR2: SNHLY, FYNNEI. Trimming took 7 bases from V and 4 from J, leaving 19 bases between them. CDR3 size: 15 residues.

The genes are TRBV4-1 and TRBJ2-7; D is possibly TRBD1 (6 bases). CDR3 length: 14 amino acids. Germline values: CDR1 MGHRA, CDR2 YSYEKL. Deletions cut 4 bases from V and 5 bases from J, with 15 bases between. The CDR3 is CASSLGPGADEQYF. CDR3 nucleotides: TGCGCCAGCAGCCTGGGCCCAGGGGCGGACGAGCAGTACTTC.

This clonotype was observed many times. This chain connects TRBV9 to TRBJ2-7, with 8 nucleotides matching TRBD1. CDR1 and CDR2 from the germline V gene are SGDLS and YYNGEE. The CDR3 is 15 amino acids. V was clipped by 5 bases and J by 3 bases; unmatched bases: 10. The CDR3 loop is CASSLGQGAIYEQYF. In DNA form, the CDR3 reads TGTGCCAGCAGTCTCGGGCAGGGGGCAATCTACGAGCAGTACTTC.

This clonotype was seen many times. The V gene is TRBV2, the J gene TRBJ1-1, with 7 bases identical to TRBD1. Germline values: CDR1 SNHLY, CDR2 FYNNEI. CDR3 length: 13 residues. The ends lost 5 bases at V and 5 bases at J; junction bases unmatched: 5. The CDR3 spells CASSWDSGTEAFF. The CDR3 DNA sequence: TGTGCCAGCAGTTGGGACAGCGGTACTGAAGCTTTCTTT.

This clonotype was counted at least ten times. The rearrangement joins TRBV7-9 to TRBJ1-3, with 10 bases fitting TRBD1. CDR1 and CDR2 from the germline V gene are SEHNR and FQNEAQ (reference sequence). This CDR3 is 15 amino acids long. Trimming cost V 5 bases and J 1 base; bases outside gene matches: 2. The CDR3 DNA follows: TGTGCCAGCAGCAAGGGACAGGGGTCTGGAAACACCATATATTTT. It is translated as CASSKGQGSGNTIYF.